The source of this T cell receptor (beta chain) is a study of blood T cells in healthy people across ages. Study-wide background: Roughly one uniquely barcoded beta molecule per two T cells was captured. Findings and limits, study-wide: Researchers judged that diversity estimates from one million T cells fell short of true values.

Remarks on this clonotype: What it binds is not known.

The second PCR ran roughly 6 to 11 cycles with a sample-barcoded 5' primer and J-beta primers. Every sample gave at least 2.5 million paired-end reads containing CDR3. TCRdb independently ran MiXCR on the 5' RACE reads; one entry per CDR3 protein. The data show over 1,500,000 distinct CDR3 sequences, roughly 49% seen once. The length of the CDR3 is 17 residues. Germline CDR1 DFQATT, CDR2 SNEGSKA (reference sequence). Trimming at V came to 0 bases and at J to 5 bases, leaving 11 bases not matched to a gene. The receptor's source is a woman aged 40-49 years in good health. Sample: blood. V gene TRBV20-1 combines with J gene TRBJ2-1; 9 bases match TRBD2. Written as DNA, the CDR3 is TGCAGTGCTAGAGAAATAAGGGTAGCGGGGGCAAACAATGAGCAGTTCTTC. Its protein product is CSAREIRVAGANNEQFF.